The rows below give T cell receptor beta chains drawn from one sample of a study of shared clonotypes between healthy human individuals. TCRdb keeps only in-frame clones here, not all; method: immunoSEQ multiplex PCR. The sample lists some 530,000 clones; 60% to 80% were seen once. Sequenced: PBMCs. The receptor source for this set is a woman between 35 and 50 years old in good health. Some clones in this sample may be carry-over from other donors' samples. The CDR3 runs from the conserved cysteine through the conserved F or W. A D gene is named only where the DNA matches it firmly. Size is stated for part of the rows, as once, few or many counts, or as a class when the clone is expanded.

d_gene | j_gene | abundance | v_gene | CDR3aa | CDR3nt
TRBD2 | TRBJ2-7 | - | TRBV6-4 | CASSTAASGKLAYEQYF | TGTGCCAGCAGTACTGCGGCTAGCGGGAAGTTGGCTTACGAGCAGTACTTC
- | TRBJ2-7 | - | TRBV6-5 | CASGREESYEQYF | TGTGCCAGCGGGCGGGAAGAATCCTACGAGCAGTACTTC
- | TRBJ2-2 | - | TRBV7-7 | CASSPAGGTNTGELFF | TGTGCTAGCAGCCCCGCCGGCGGTACGAACACCGGGGAGCTGTTTTTT
- | TRBJ1-6 | - | TRBV19 | CASSGSPLHF | TGTGCCAGTTCCGGTTCACCCCTCCACTTT
- | TRBJ2-7 | - | TRBV4-3 | CASSQGVREYEQYF | TGCGCCAGCAGCCAAGGCGTCAGGGAGTACGAGCAGTACTTC
- | TRBJ2-7 | - | TRBV11-2 | CASSHASYEQYF | TGTGCCAGCAGCCATGCGAGTTACGAGCAGTACTTC
- | TRBJ2-5 | - | TRBV7-7 | CASSIGGVEGETQYF | TGTGCTAGCAGCATTGGGGGAGTTGAAGGGGAGACCCAGTACTTC
- | TRBJ1-5 | many | TRBV15 | CATGRVGQPQHF | TGTGCCACCGGGCGGGTTGGCCAGCCCCAGCATTTT
- | TRBJ1-2 | few | TRBV5-1 | CTSSLEGSNYGYTF | TGCACCAGCAGCTTGGAGGGCAGTAACTATGGCTACACCTTC
TRBD1 | TRBJ1-2 | few | TRBV29-1 | CSVAETGGSGYTF | TGCAGCGTTGCGGAGACAGGGGGGAGTGGCTACACCTTC
TRBD2 | TRBJ2-5 | - | TRBV7-9 | CASSLAGEGETQYF | TGTGCCAGCAGCTTAGCGGGGGAGGGAGAGACCCAGTACTTC
TRBD1 | TRBJ1-1 | - | TRBV4-2 | CASSQESPGGINTEAFF | TGTGCCAGCAGCCAAGAAAGTCCAGGGGGTATAAACACTGAAGCTTTCTTT
- | TRBJ2-1 | many | TRBV28 | CASSLSHGAAPQFF | TGTGCCAGCAGTTTATCTCACGGGGCAGCTCCACAGTTCTTC
TRBD2 | TRBJ2-2 | - | TRBV7-6 | CASMWAGDTGELFF | TGTGCCAGCATGTGGGCGGGGGACACCGGGGAGCTGTTTTTT
- | TRBJ2-7 | - | TRBV19 | CASSIQGAEQYF | TGTGCCAGTAGTATCCAAGGAGCCGAGCAGTACTTC
TRBD1 | TRBJ2-7 | - | TRBV4-3 | CASSQDLETGLHEQYF | TGCGCCAGCAGCCAAGATTTAGAGACAGGGTTGCACGAGCAGTACTTC
TRBD2 | TRBJ2-2 | - | TRBV11-2 | CASSLPGLAGNTGELFF | TGTGCCAGCAGCTTACCGGGACTAGCGGGAAACACCGGGGAGCTGTTTTTT
- | TRBJ2-7 | - | TRBV19 | CASSTPRNHYEQYF | TGTGCCAGTAGTACGCCTAGGAACCACTACGAGCAGTACTTC
TRBD2 | TRBJ2-7 | - | TRBV25-1 | CASGGGQYF | TGTGCCAGTGGGGGGGGGCAGTACTTC
- | TRBJ1-1 | - | TRBV5-5 | CASSAAGDTEAFF | TGTGCCAGCAGCGCAGCCGGGGACACTGAAGCTTTCTTT
TRBD2 | TRBJ2-3 | - | TRBV27 | CASSPRTSGGTDTQYF | TGTGCCAGCAGTCCCCGGACTAGCGGGGGCACAGATACGCAGTATTTT
- | TRBJ2-1 | - | TRBV7-6 | CASSLEVLASSYNEQFF | TGTGCCAGCAGCTTAGAGGTCCTAGCTAGCTCCTACAATGAGCAGTTCTTC
TRBD1 | TRBJ1-4 | few | TRBV7-8 | CASRETGPTLNNEKLFF | TGTGCCAGCAGGGAGACAGGGCCGACCCTTAATAATGAAAAACTGTTTTTT
- | TRBJ2-3 | few | TRBV20-1 | CSAQGGNPQYF | TGCAGTGCTCAGGGGGGGAATCCGCAGTATTTT
TRBD1 | TRBJ1-3 | - | TRBV2 | CASTGNQGGGNTIYF | TGTGCCAGCACGGGGAACCAGGGGGGAGGAAACACCATATATTTT
TRBD1 | TRBJ1-3 | - | TRBV4-1 | CASSQDHRTGGTGNTIYF | TGCGCCAGCAGCCAAGATCATAGGACAGGGGGCACTGGAAACACCATATATTTT
TRBD1 | TRBJ1-2 | few | TRBV2 | CATTGTVAAYGYTF | TGTGCCACGACAGGGACAGTAGCGGCCTATGGCTACACCTTC
- | TRBJ1-4 | - | TRBV18 | CASSPTGRDEKLFF | TGTGCCAGCTCACCAACGGGCAGGGATGAAAAACTGTTTTTT
TRBD2 | TRBJ2-7 | - | TRBV5-1 | CASSSLPGGPYEQYF | TGCGCCAGCAGCTCGCTTCCGGGAGGGCCCTACGAGCAGTACTTC
TRBD1 | TRBJ2-1 | - | TRBV28 | CASSSGQVTRIRNEQFF | TGTGCCAGCAGTTCCGGACAGGTCACCAGAATTAGGAATGAGCAGTTCTTC
TRBD2 | TRBJ2-1 | - | TRBV7-2 | CASSVGLAGDGEQFF | TGTGCCAGCAGCGTAGGGCTAGCGGGAGATGGAGAGCAATTCTTC
TRBD1 | TRBJ1-2 | - | TRBV2 | CARPTGGGGYGYTF | TGTGCCAGGCCGACAGGGGGCGGAGGCTATGGCTACACCTTC
- | TRBJ2-2 | - | TRBV7-3 | CASSIQGRTGELFF | TGTGCCAGCAGCATACAGGGTCGGACCGGGGAGCTGTTTTTT
TRBD2 | TRBJ2-1 | - | TRBV11-1 | CASSLAGRERGIKQFF | TGTGCCAGCAGCTTAGCAGGGAGGGAGAGGGGAATTAAGCAGTTCTTC
- | TRBJ1-1 | - | TRBV28 | CASTELDANTEAFF | TGTGCCAGCACCGAATTGGACGCAAACACTGAAGCTTTCTTT
TRBD2 | TRBJ2-2 | once | TRBV9 | CASSVAGSGSTGELFF | TGTGCCAGCAGCGTAGCGGGTAGCGGGAGTACCGGGGAGCTGTTTTTT
- | TRBJ2-1 | - | TRBV6-4 | CASSATDYNEQFF | TGTGCCAGCAGTGCGACAGATTACAATGAGCAGTTCTTC
- | TRBJ1-2 | many | TRBV28 | CASSINGTPFGYTF | TGTGCCAGCAGTATCAACGGGACACCTTTTGGCTACACCTTC
- | TRBJ1-5 | few | TRBV7-1 | CASSPPGGQPQHF | TGTGCCAGCAGCCCCCCGGGTGGTCAGCCCCAGCATTTT
- | TRBJ2-1 | - | TRBV5-6 | CASSNREVYYNEQFF | TGTGCCAGCAGCAACAGGGAAGTTTACTACAATGAGCAGTTCTTC
- | TRBJ2-7 | - | TRBV30 | CAWSRAYEQYF | TGTGCCTGGAGTAGGGCCTACGAGCAGTACTTC
TRBD1 | TRBJ2-4 | - | TRBV5-1 | CASSLVDRDTKNIQYF | TGCGCCAGCAGCTTGGTGGACAGGGATACCAAAAACATTCAGTACTTC